These 19 T cell receptor beta chains were all obtained from the same sample, sequenced in a study of blood T cell repertoires in COVID-19. The method was immunoSEQ multiplex PCR; TCRdb's version includes in-frame clones alone and lacks a portion of them. The profile covers about 350,000 clones, with about 92% appearing a single time and roughly 4% taken by the ten largest. Sequenced material: peripheral blood. These receptors originate from a woman in her fifties or sixties with COVID-19, enrolled during active disease.

V is TRBV3-1 (or the pseudogene TRBV3-2) and J is TRBJ1-3; perhaps TRBD1 as D (6 bases). The CDR3 extends over 15 amino acids. Trimming removed 4 bases at V and 0 bases at J, with 10 bases between. Germline assignment: CDR1 LGHDT and CDR2 YNNKEL (reference sequence). The CDR3 nucleotides are TGTGCCAGCAGCCGACAGGATTTCTCTGGAAACACCATATATTTT. This translates into CASSRQDFSGNTIYF.

This clone has only one observation. The chain is built from TRBV6-6 and TRBJ2-5; 7 positions match TRBD1. There are 15 residues in the CDR3. CDR1 MNHNY and CDR2 SVGAGI come from the germline V gene (reference sequence). With V trimmed by 4 bases and J by 1 base, 6 bases remained unmatched. In DNA form, the CDR3 reads TGTGCCAGCAGTTCAACGGGACAGCCCCAAGAGACCCAGTACTTC. Its protein product is CASSSTGQPQETQYF.

The chain employs TRBV14 and TRBJ1-6, with D perhaps TRBD1 (5 bases). Trimming shortened V by 1 base and J by 9 bases, and 7 bases separated the two germline ends. This CDR3 contains 13 residues. Looked up from germline, CDR1 is SGHDN and CDR2 is FVKESK. CDR3 region: CASSQGTLSPLHF. The CDR3 nucleotides are TGTGCCAGCAGCCAAGGGACACTTTCACCCCTCCACTTT.

This sequence joins TRBV7-2 and TRBJ1-4; D is perhaps TRBD1 (6 bases). The CDR3 spans 16 residues. Trimming took off 5 bases at V and 8 bases at J, with 21 bases between the two ends. Germline CDR1 is SGHTA and CDR2 is FQGNSA. CDR3 coding DNA: TGTGCCAGCAGCCCCCCAGGGGCCACCCGTGGGGAAAAACTGTTTTTT. It yields the protein CASSPPGATRGEKLFF.

The chain couples TRBV4-2 to TRBJ1-1; D is perhaps TRBD1 (6 bases). V lost 0 bases to trimming and J lost 7 bases, with 15 bases between them. The CDR3 covers 15 residues. Germline V gives CDR1 LGHNA, CDR2 YNFKEQ. The CDR3: CASSQDLAGGGEAFF. The CDR3 DNA follows: TGTGCCAGCAGCCAAGATTTAGCGGGAGGGGGTGAAGCTTTCTTT.

A single count supports this clone. The V gene is TRBV7-2, the J gene TRBJ1-2; maybe TRBD1 (6 bases). The CDR3 consists of 13 residues. The germline CDR1 and CDR2 sequences are SGHTA and FQGNSA. Trimming shortened V by 4 bases and J by 6 bases, and 12 bases separated the two germline ends. CDR3 amino acids: CASSSQGQDGYTF. CDR3 in DNA: TGTGCCAGCAGCTCGCAGGGGCAGGATGGCTACACCTTC. Drawing the rest from reference TRBV7-2 and TRBJ1-2, the complete variable domain is GAGVSQSPSNKVTEKGKDVELRCDPISGHTALYWYRQSLGQGLEFLIYFQGNSAPDKSGLPSDRFSAERTGGSVSTLTIQRTQQEDSAVYLCASSSQGQDGYTFGSGTRLTVV.

This sequence joins TRBV6-1 and TRBJ1-4, with 9 bases aligning to TRBD1. Germline CDR1 reads MNHNS; CDR2 reads SASEGT. The CDR3 extends over 15 amino acids. The trim removed 2 bases at V and 8 bases at J, leaving 6 bases unmatched. CDR3: CASSEPGQGREKLFF. The CDR3 DNA reads TGTGCCAGCAGTGAACCGGGACAGGGTAGGGAAAAACTGTTTTTT.

The count of this clone is one. The chain uses TRBV5-1 and TRBJ1-5; 7 nucleotides line up with TRBD1. The germline gives CDR1 SGHRS, CDR2 YFSETQ. V shed 1 base and J 2 bases; nucleotides not matched to a gene: 3. This CDR3 has 15 residues. In DNA form, the CDR3 reads TGCGCCAGCAGCTTGAGGGGGCTGGGCAATCAGCCCCAGCATTTT. As protein: CASSLRGLGNQPQHF.

The rearrangement links TRBV7-9 to TRBJ1-1, with D possibly being TRBD1 (6 bases). Looked up from germline, CDR1 is SEHNR and CDR2 is FQNEAQ (reference sequence). The CDR3 spans 15 residues. Trimming took off 5 bases at V and 1 base at J, with 14 bases between the two ends. CDR3 DNA: TGTGCCAGCAGCCTCGGTTCACAGGGGAACACTGAAGCTTTCTTT. The encoded protein is CASSLGSQGNTEAFF.

The chain couples TRBV6-5 to TRBJ1-1, with TRBD1 identical over 8 bases. Trimming at V came to 5 bases and at J to 7 bases, leaving 6 bases not matched to a gene. Germline assignment: CDR1 MNHEY and CDR2 SVGAGI. CDR3 length equals 13 residues. CDR3 sequence reads: CASSTPGTGEAFF. The DNA for the CDR3 is TGTGCCAGCAGTACCCCCGGGACAGGTGAAGCTTTCTTT.

This chain connects TRBV15 to TRBJ1-2, with D unclear. The CDR3 spans 17 residues. The germline V gene has CDR1 LNHNV and CDR2 YYDKDF (reference sequence). The V end lost 1 base, the J end lost 2 bases, and 17 bases lay between the germline ends. The CDR3 DNA reads as TGTGCCACCAGCAGAGGAATAATAGAACGCATAAACTATGGCTACACCTTC. It translates to CATSRGIIERINYGYTF.

The V call is TRBV28, the J call TRBJ1-1, with D tentatively TRBD1 (6 bases). Germline CDR1 is MDHEN and CDR2 is SYDVKM. V shed 8 bases and J shed 1 base, with 20 bases lying between them. CDR3 length: 16 amino acids. The CDR3 nucleotides read TGTGCCAGCGATGAACCTCAGGGGCTAGGGAACACTGAAGCTTTCTTT. Its translation is CASDEPQGLGNTEAFF.

The chain couples TRBV25-1 to TRBJ1-1; D remains unclear. CDR3 length: 13 residues. CDR1 and CDR2 from the germline V gene are MGHDK and SYGVNS. Trimming removed 2 bases from V and 2 bases from J, with 6 bases in between. The CDR3 coding sequence is TGTGCCAGCAGTGAACAGGAAAACACTGAAGCTTTCTTT. The encoded protein is CASSEQENTEAFF.

This clone was counted once. The chain recombines TRBV5-6 with TRBJ1-2; the match to TRBD1 covers 10 bases. V shed 4 bases, J shed 4 bases, and the junction held 10 bases outside the gene matches. The length of the CDR3 is 16 residues. Germline CDR1 reads SGHDT; CDR2 reads YYEEEE. This CDR3 is CASSGAGTGVAYGYTF. CDR3 in DNA: TGTGCCAGCAGCGGGGCCGGGACAGGGGTGGCCTATGGCTACACCTTC.

The chain has TRBV9 and TRBJ2-7; 8 bases are a match to TRBD2. Trimming removed 0 bases from V and 4 bases from J; junction bases left unmatched: 12. This CDR3 has 17 residues. Germline CDR1 SGDLS, CDR2 YYNGEE. Here the CDR3 reads CASSVAIRLAGQYEQYF. The DNA for the CDR3 is TGTGCCAGCAGCGTAGCTATTAGGTTAGCGGGGCAATACGAGCAGTACTTC.

The CDR3 DNA reads as TGTGCCAGTGTCGCGGGACCCCGGCCCCTCCACTTT. It codes for CASVAGPRPLHF. This chain uses TRBV28 with TRBJ1-6, with D perhaps TRBD1 (5 bases). V was clipped by 9 bases and J by 13 bases, with 16 bases between them. The CDR3 loop spans 12 amino acids. Germline V gene data show CDR1 as MDHEN and CDR2 as SYDVKM.

CDR3 region: CASSYNRGNYGYTF. For the CDR3, the DNA is TGTGCCAGCAGTTACAATAGGGGCAACTATGGCTACACCTTC. The chain has TRBV6-5 and TRBJ1-2; maybe TRBD1 (5 bases). The CDR3 consists of 14 residues. Germline assignment: CDR1 MNHEY and CDR2 SVGAGI. V was pared by 2 bases and J by 2 bases, with 9 bases between.

The rearrangement links TRBV19 to TRBJ1-5; 7 bases align to TRBD1. The germline V gene encodes CDR1 LNHDA and CDR2 SQIVND (reference sequence). V lost 1 base and J lost 7; bases outside the gene matches: 7. The CDR3 runs 15 residues. DNA of the CDR3: TGTGCCAGTAGTATAGGGGAACAGGGGCGGCAGCCCCAGCATTTT. It encodes CASSIGEQGRQPQHF.

CDR3 sequence reads: CASSPPDMTQYF. The CDR3 DNA reads as TGTGCCAGCTCACCACCGGACATGACCCAGTACTTC. The chain links TRBV18 to TRBJ2-5; D might be TRBD1 (5 bases). CDR1 and CDR2 from the germline V gene are KGHSH and LQKENI. V lost 0 bases and J 7 bases, leaving 6 bases between the germline ends. The CDR3 is 12 amino acids. Combining the CDR3 with reference TRBV18 and TRBJ2-5 gives the whole variable domain NAGVMQNPRHLVRRRGQEARLRCSPMKGHSHVYWYRQLPEEGLKFMVYLQKENIIDESGMPKERFSAEFPKEGPSILRIQQVVRGDSAAYFCASSPPDMTQYFGPGTRLLVL.